The 32 T cell receptor beta chains in this list originate from one sample, sequenced in a study of T-cell reconstitution after alpha-beta-depleted transplantation in children. The TCRbeta library incorporated unique molecular identifiers. TCRdb called the PCR reads again in MiXCR, with one record for every CDR3 protein. The sample lists roughly 160,000 distinct CDR3 sequences, 11% seen once, with less than 15% in the top ten. Material: PBMCs, obtained before TCRalphabeta/CD19-depleted stem cell transplant. These receptors were obtained from a boy younger than 10 with acute myeloid leukemia, due to receive a stem cell transplant.

This clonotype was observed many times. The chain employs TRBV28 and TRBJ1-4; D unresolved. V was pared by 3 bases and J by 7 bases, with 6 bases between. Germline V gene sequence: CDR1 MDHEN, CDR2 SYDVKM. This CDR3 has 12 residues. The CDR3 here is CASSFIFEKLFF. The DNA of the CDR3 is TGTGCCAGCAGTTTTATTTTTGAAAAACTGTTTTTT.

The chain joins TRBV20-1 to TRBJ2-3; no definite D call. Deletions cut 0 bases from V and 4 bases from J, with 17 bases between. Germline assignment: CDR1 DFQATT and CDR2 SNEGSKA (reference sequence). CDR3 length equals 16 residues. The CDR3 DNA sequence: TGCAGTGCTAGAGATCTAAGGGCTAGAGTCCCAGATACGCAGTATTTT. Encoded protein: CSARDLRARVPDTQYF.

This clonotype showed up many times. V usage is TRBV6-1 and J usage is TRBJ2-1; D may be TRBD1 or TRBD2 (5 bases each). This CDR3 spans 16 amino acids. V was clipped by 5 bases and J by 6 bases, with 20 bases between them. In germline, CDR1 is MNHNS, CDR2 SASEGT. Here the CDR3 DNA reads TGTGCCAGCAGTCGAGGAAAAGGGACGTCGCCCAATGAGCAGTTCTTC. Translation: CASSRGKGTSPNEQFF.

This clonotype was observed many times. The V call is TRBV19, the J call TRBJ2-7; D is undetermined. The CDR3 length is 10 residues. Germline assignment: CDR1 LNHDA and CDR2 SQIVND (reference sequence). CDR3 nucleotide sequence: TGTGTTGGACCTGACTACGAGCAGTACGTC. Translated, it gives CVGPDYEQYV.

This clonotype was counted ten times or more. This chain uses TRBV2 with TRBJ1-2; 9 bases map to TRBD1. Germline CDR1 is SNHLY and CDR2 is FYNNEI. The CDR3 totals 17 residues. Trimming removed 6 bases from V and 0 bases from J; junction bases left unmatched: 11. CDR3 bases: TGTGCCAGCAGCGTACCCCGGGACAGGGCGGCTAACTATGGCTACACCTTC. Translation: CASSVPRDRAANYGYTF.

This clonotype was recorded at least ten times. J is TRBJ1-4 and V is TRBV20-1, with D tentatively TRBD1 (6 bases). In germline, CDR1 is DFQATT, CDR2 SNEGSKA (reference sequence). V dropped 6 bases and J dropped 3 bases, with 11 bases sitting between them. This CDR3 has 13 residues. In nucleotides, the CDR3 is TGCAGTGCGAGGACAGTCCCTAATGAAAAACTGTTTTTT. Protein sequence: CSARTVPNEKLFF.

This clonotype was seen at least ten times. CDR3 sequence reads: CSAREQGLETGELFF. DNA for the CDR3: TGCAGTGCTAGAGAGCAGGGTTTGGAGACCGGGGAGCTGTTTTTT. The rearrangement uses TRBV20-1 and TRBJ2-2; possibly TRBD1 for D (5 bases). The CDR3 spans 15 residues. The V gene's germline CDR1 is DFQATT and CDR2 SNEGSKA (reference sequence). V was shortened by 0 bases and J by 5 bases, with 13 bases between the two germline ends.

This clonotype was detected many times. The chain recombines TRBV7-2 with TRBJ1-2, with D possibly being TRBD1 (6 bases). This CDR3 has 12 residues. CDR1 is SGHTA and CDR2 is FQGNSA in the germline V gene. V shed 6 bases and J shed 7 bases, with 12 bases lying between them. This CDR3 is CASSPGAGGYTF. Here the CDR3 DNA reads TGTGCCAGCAGTCCAGGGGCGGGTGGCTACACCTTC.

This clonotype was found many times. The rearrangement uses TRBV20-1 and TRBJ2-5; tentatively, D is TRBD1 (7 bases). V lost 3 bases and J lost 5, with 16 bases in between. CDR1 and CDR2 from the germline V gene are DFQATT and SNEGSKA (reference sequence). The CDR3 is made up of 14 amino acids. CDR3 sequence: CSASRQGGMETQYF. CDR3 nucleotides: TGCAGTGCTAGTCGCCAGGGGGGTATGGAGACCCAGTACTTC.

At least ten counts were recorded for this clonotype. The rearrangement links TRBV15 to TRBJ1-5; possibly TRBD1 for D (5 bases). The V gene lost 1 base and the J gene lost 0 bases, with 10 bases spanning the gap. The CDR3 totals 16 residues. From germline, CDR1 is LNHNV and CDR2 YYDKDF (reference sequence). In nucleotides, the CDR3 is TGTGCCACCAGCAGAGCCGGGGCCTATAGCAATCAGCCCCAGCATTTT. Residues: CATSRAGAYSNQPQHF.

This clonotype was seen just once. This may stem from a read error, because a much larger clone lies one nucleotide away. The gene calls are TRBV20-1 and TRBJ2-5; 8 bases map to TRBD1. The germline V gene encodes CDR1 DFQATT and CDR2 SNEGSKA (reference sequence). V lost 6 bases to trimming and J lost 7 bases; unmatched junction nucleotides: 22. The CDR3 sequence is 17 residues long. CDR3 nucleotides: TGCAGTGCAGCAACCGGGACAGGACCCTTTTCAAAGGGGACCCAGTACTTC. Its translation is CSAATGTGPFSKGTQYF.

This clonotype was seen repeatedly, ten times or more. The CDR3 sequence is CASSLKGFYSNQPQHF. The CDR3 coding sequence is TGTGCCAGCAGTTTAAAAGGGTTCTATAGCAATCAGCCCCAGCATTTT. The gene calls are TRBV12-3 or TRBV12-4 and TRBJ1-5; D is uncertain. V lost 2 bases and J lost 0, with 11 bases in between. The CDR3 has 16 residues.

V usage is TRBV7-9 and J usage is TRBJ2-1; D uncertain. Trimming cost V 2 bases and J 15 bases, with 17 bases left between them. The CDR3 sequence is 13 residues long. CDR1 is SEHNR and CDR2 is FQNEAQ in the germline V gene (reference sequence). In DNA, the CDR3 is TGTGCCAGCAGCTTAACATTCAGGAGCTCTAGGTTCTTC. Its protein is CASSLTFRSSRFF.

This sequence joins TRBV12-5 and TRBJ2-2, with 15 bases matching TRBD2. CDR3 length equals 20 residues. V gave up 5 bases and J gave up 2 bases; unmatched junction bases: 12. Germline lookup yields CDR1 LGHNT and CDR2 FRNRAP. Here the CDR3 reads CASGPPWTSGGAANTGELFF. As DNA, the CDR3 is TGTGCTAGTGGTCCACCGTGGACTAGCGGGGGGGCCGCAAACACCGGGGAGCTGTTTTTT.

This clonotype has a count of ten or more. The rearrangement joins TRBV2 to TRBJ2-7, with D uncertain. Germline V gene data show CDR1 as SNHLY and CDR2 as FYNNEI. The germline V and J ends were trimmed by 3 bases and 6 bases, with 18 bases remaining between them. The CDR3 length is 15 residues. DNA for the CDR3: TGTGCCAGCAGTGACACTCGGCTAGACCACGGCGAGCAGTACTTC. It encodes CASSDTRLDHGEQYF.

Worth noting for this clonotype: At one of its ends the junction is not consistent with the germline gene, which may arise from a read error. This rearrangement joins TRBV7-7 to TRBJ2-1; D tentatively fits TRBD1 or TRBD2 (5 bases each). The CDR3 contains 14 residues. CDR1 is SSHAT and CDR2 is FNYEAQ in the germline V gene (reference sequence). The chain's CDR3 is CASSLAGGEDEQFF. The CDR3 DNA reads as TGTGCTAGCAGCTTAGCTGGGGGTGAGGATGAGCAGTTCTTC.

This chain joins TRBV20-1 and TRBJ2-1; D may match TRBD1 or TRBD2 (5 bases each). Per germline, CDR1 DFQATT and CDR2 SNEGSKA (reference sequence). This CDR3 is 15 amino acids long. Trimming removed 0 bases at V and 3 bases at J, with 12 bases between. The CDR3 sequence: CSARDTGLYYNEQFF. Here the CDR3 DNA reads TGCAGTGCTAGAGATACAGGACTTTACTACAATGAGCAGTTCTTC.

As for this clonotype: This may arise from a read error, as a much more abundant clone is one base away. This sequence joins TRBV6-2 or TRBV6-3 and TRBJ2-3; no reliable D call. V lost 7 bases and J 5 bases, leaving 7 bases between the germline ends. This CDR3 is 11 amino acids long. CDR1 is MNHEY and CDR2 is SVGEGT in the germline V gene. The DNA of the CDR3 is TGTGCCAGCATCAACGGAGATACGCAGTATTTT. It encodes CASINGDTQYF.

This clonotype was observed many times. This chain connects TRBV20-1 to TRBJ2-1; tentatively, D is TRBD1 or TRBD2 (5 bases each). The CDR3 has 13 residues. Deletions cut 0 bases from V and 14 bases from J, with 17 bases between. Germline CDR1 reads DFQATT; CDR2 reads SNEGSKA (reference sequence). Here the CDR3 DNA reads TGCAGTGCTAGAGATCTCCTTTTGGGGGTAGAGTTCTTC. As protein: CSARDLLLGVEFF.

This clonotype has at least ten counts. The chain joins TRBV5-5 to TRBJ2-7, with TRBD2 as a possible D gene (6 bases). The germline V and J ends were trimmed by 0 bases and 1 base, with 11 bases remaining between them. The germline V gene encodes CDR1 SGHKS and CDR2 YYEKEE (reference sequence). The CDR3 runs 15 residues. The CDR3: CASSLAASDSYEQYF. In DNA form, the CDR3 reads TGTGCCAGCAGCTTGGCCGCTAGCGATTCCTACGAGCAGTACTTC.

Many counts were recorded for this clonotype. CDR3 DNA sequence: TGTGCCAGCAGCTGGACACTTTTGAACACCGGGGAGCTGTTTTTT. It is translated as CASSWTLLNTGELFF. The chain carries TRBV7-2 and TRBJ2-2; possibly TRBD1 for D (5 bases). The CDR3 contains 15 residues. Trimming removed 4 bases at V and 1 base at J, with 10 bases between. Germline CDR1 is SGHTA and CDR2 is FQGNSA.

This clonotype has at least ten counts. The chain uses TRBV6-1 and TRBJ1-4, with 8 bases lining up with TRBD1. CDR1 is MNHNS and CDR2 is SASEGT in the germline V gene. Trimming cost V 6 bases and J 10 bases; bases outside gene matches: 10. CDR3 size: 14 residues. CDR3 in DNA: TGTGCCAGCAGAGACCGGGACAGGACTGGAAAACTGTTTTTT. It encodes CASRDRDRTGKLFF.

In its sample, this clonotype was seen many times. The gene calls are TRBV7-3 and TRBJ2-3, with D perhaps matching TRBD1 (5 bases). CDR3 length equals 15 residues. V was clipped by 0 bases and J by 11 bases, with 18 bases between them. The germline CDR1 and CDR2 sequences are SGHTA and FQGTGA. As DNA, the CDR3 is TGTGCCAGCAGCTTAACCCCAAGTCGCCCCAGGGTGCAGTATTTT. Protein sequence: CASSLTPSRPRVQYF. The full variable domain, with the rest looked up from reference TRBV7-3 and TRBJ2-3, is GAGVSQTPSNKVTEKGKYVELRCDPISGHTALYWYRQSLGQGPEFLIYFQGTGAADDSGLPNDRFFAVRPEGSVSTLKIQRTERGDSAVYLCASSLTPSRPRVQYFGPGTRLTVL.

This clonotype was seen at least ten times. The chain links TRBV27 to TRBJ2-1, with TRBD1 matching over 9 bases. The ends lost 5 bases at V and 4 bases at J; junction bases unmatched: 9. Germline values: CDR1 MNHEY, CDR2 SMNVEV (reference sequence). The CDR3 contains 16 residues. CDR3 sequence reads: CASSPSGQGWYNEQFF. CDR3 nucleotides: TGTGCCAGCAGTCCCTCAGGACAGGGGTGGTACAATGAGCAGTTCTTC.

Worth noting for this clonotype: A much bigger clone sits one base away, suggesting this may be a read error. The rearrangement uses TRBV4-2 and TRBJ2-3; D is possibly TRBD2 (6 bases). This CDR3 is built from 17 residues. CDR1 and CDR2 (germline): LGHNA, YNFKEQ. V was cut by 3 bases and J by 6 bases, with 22 bases left in between. This CDR3 reads CASSHKLDGEDTDTQYF. In nucleotides, the CDR3 is TGTGCCAGCAGCCACAAGTTGGACGGGGAGGATACCGATACGCAGTATTTT.

This clonotype occurred many times. The genes are TRBV4-1 and TRBJ1-5, with D uncertain. V was clipped by 1 base and J by 1 base, with 8 bases between them. This CDR3 has 15 amino acids. Germline loops: CDR1 MGHRA, CDR2 YSYEKL. CDR3 nucleotide sequence: TGCGCCAGCAGCCAAGCTCCGGGGAGCAATCAGCCCCAGCATTTT. Translating it yields CASSQAPGSNQPQHF.

About this clonotype itself: A much larger clone is a single base away; this may be a read error. The rearrangement uses TRBV10-2 and TRBJ1-5; TRBD1 agrees at 8 bases. The CDR3 totals 14 residues. Germline V lookup: CDR1 WSHSY, CDR2 SAAADI. V shed 5 bases and J 6 bases; nucleotides not matched to a gene: 6. CDR3 nucleotides: TGCGCCAGCAGTTCACAGGGGGTTGGTCAGCCCCAGCATTTT. Its translation: CASSSQGVGQPQHF.

This clonotype was seen repeatedly, ten times or more. The gene calls are TRBV7-9 and TRBJ1-1; D gene uncertain. The CDR3 length is 11 residues. Looked up from germline, CDR1 is SEHNR and CDR2 is FQNEAQ (reference sequence). Trimming left V 5 bases short and J 10 bases short, with 11 bases between. As DNA, the CDR3 is TGTGCCAGCAGCGTCGGAGGGCGAGCTTTCTTT. Encoded protein: CASSVGGRAFF.

This clonotype was counted ten times or more. V gene TRBV10-3 combines with J gene TRBJ1-2; maybe TRBD1 (5 bases). The germline gives CDR1 ENHRY, CDR2 SYGVKD. The CDR3 runs 14 residues. The V and J ends lost 2 bases and 3 bases respectively, with 10 bases between them. CDR3 sequence: CAISERGADYGYTF. The CDR3, as DNA: TGTGCCATCAGTGAGCGGGGCGCAGACTATGGCTACACCTTC.

By proportion, this clonotype is medium-sized. In nucleotides, the CDR3 is TGTGCCACGGGACAGGAAAAGGGGTCACCCCTCCACTTT. The encoded protein is CATGQEKGSPLHF. The V call is TRBV11-2, the J call TRBJ1-6; 8 bases match TRBD1. CDR3 length: 13 amino acids. From germline, CDR1 is SGHAT and CDR2 FQNNGV. V lost 10 bases and J lost 10; bases outside the gene matches: 9.

The table lists this clonotype with many counts. The chain recombines TRBV5-1 with TRBJ2-1; D could derive from TRBD1 or TRBD2 (5 bases each). From germline, CDR1 is SGHRS and CDR2 YFSETQ. Between the trimmed V and J ends, which lost 7 bases and 8 bases, there was a span of 16 bases. CDR3 size: 13 residues. CDR3 bases: TGCGCCAGCGCCTTTGAGCGAGGGGATGAGCAGTTCTTC. This sequence encodes CASAFERGDEQFF.

This clonotype was observed at least ten times. The chain carries TRBV2 and TRBJ2-2; perhaps D is TRBD1 or TRBD2 (5 bases each). The germline CDR1 and CDR2 sequences are SNHLY and FYNNEI. The V end lost 6 bases, the J end lost 12 bases, and 20 bases lay between the germline ends. The CDR3 has 14 amino acids. The CDR3 sequence: CASRGATGTRQLFF. The DNA for the CDR3 is TGTGCCAGCAGAGGTGCGACTGGGACCCGGCAGCTGTTTTTT.